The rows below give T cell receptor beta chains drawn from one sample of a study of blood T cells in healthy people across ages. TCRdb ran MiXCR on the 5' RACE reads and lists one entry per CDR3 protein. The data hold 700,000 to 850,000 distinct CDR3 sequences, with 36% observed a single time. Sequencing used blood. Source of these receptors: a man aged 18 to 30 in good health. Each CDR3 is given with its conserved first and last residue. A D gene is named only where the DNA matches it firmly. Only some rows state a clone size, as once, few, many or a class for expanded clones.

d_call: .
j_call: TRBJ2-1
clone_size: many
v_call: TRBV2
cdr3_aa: CASRGNEQFF
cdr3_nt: TGTGCCAGCAGGGGCAATGAGCAGTTCTTC

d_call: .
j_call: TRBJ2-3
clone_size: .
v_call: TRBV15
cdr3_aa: CATSGFENTDTQYF
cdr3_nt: TGTGCCACCAGTGGGTTCGAGAACACAGATACGCAGTATTTT

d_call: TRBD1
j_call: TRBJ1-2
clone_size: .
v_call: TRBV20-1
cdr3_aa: CSASDRGYGHTF
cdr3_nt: TGCAGTGCCTCGGACAGGGGCTATGGCCACACCTTC

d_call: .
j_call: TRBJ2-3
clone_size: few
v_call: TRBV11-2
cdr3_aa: CASSLGSAKSTTQYF
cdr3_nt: TGTGCCAGCAGCTTAGGGAGTGCCAAGTCAACCACGCAGTATTTT

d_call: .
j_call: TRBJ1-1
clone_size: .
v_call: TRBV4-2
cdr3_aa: CASSQDTLGVTEAFF
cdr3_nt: TGTGCCAGCAGCCAAGATACTCTAGGGGTTACTGAAGCTTTCTTT

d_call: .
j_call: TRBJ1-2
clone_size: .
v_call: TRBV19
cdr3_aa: CASSLRQDSNYGYTF
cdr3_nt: TGTGCCAGTAGTCTCCGACAGGACTCTAACTATGGCTACACCTTC

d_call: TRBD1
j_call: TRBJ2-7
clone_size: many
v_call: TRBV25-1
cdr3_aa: CASSEFGTGYEQYF
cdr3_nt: TGTGCCAGCAGTGAATTTGGGACAGGCTACGAGCAGTACTTC

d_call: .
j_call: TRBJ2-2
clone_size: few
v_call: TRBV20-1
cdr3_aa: CSAMRAQLNTGELFF
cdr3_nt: TGCAGTGCTATGCGGGCCCAACTGAACACCGGGGAGCTGTTTTTT

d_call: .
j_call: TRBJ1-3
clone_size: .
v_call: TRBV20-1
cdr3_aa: CSATPDSGGNTIYF
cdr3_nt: TGCAGTGCTACCCCCGACAGCGGAGGAAACACCATATATTTT

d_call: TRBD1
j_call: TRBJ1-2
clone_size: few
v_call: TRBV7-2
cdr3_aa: CASSKGQENNYGYTF
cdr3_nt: TGTGCCAGCAGCAAGGGACAGGAAAATAACTATGGCTACACCTTC

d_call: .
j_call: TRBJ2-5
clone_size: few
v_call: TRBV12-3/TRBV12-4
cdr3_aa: CASRQSPSGFRNEQYF
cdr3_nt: TGTGCCAGCAGACAATCCCCCAGCGGTTTTAGGAATGAGCAGTACTTC

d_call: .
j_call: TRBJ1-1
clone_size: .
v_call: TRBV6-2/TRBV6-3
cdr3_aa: CASSVPQGGAEAFF
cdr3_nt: TGTGCCAGCAGTGTCCCACAGGGAGGGGCTGAAGCTTTCTTT

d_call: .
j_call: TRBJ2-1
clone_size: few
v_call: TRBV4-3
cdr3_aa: CASSQYSMLSSSYNEQFF
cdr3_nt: TGCGCCAGCAGCCAATACTCCATGCTTTCGAGCTCCTACAATGAGCAGTTCTTC

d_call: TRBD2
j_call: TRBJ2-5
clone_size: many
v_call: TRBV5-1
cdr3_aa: CASSFNRLAAETQYF
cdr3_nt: TGCGCCAGCAGCTTCAACAGACTAGCGGCAGAGACCCAGTACTTC

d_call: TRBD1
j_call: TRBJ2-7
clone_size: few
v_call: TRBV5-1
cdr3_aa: CASYLKRDRVYEQYF
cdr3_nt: TGCGCCAGCTATCTAAAGAGGGACAGGGTTTACGAGCAGTACTTC

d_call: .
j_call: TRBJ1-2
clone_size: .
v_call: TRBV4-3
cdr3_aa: CASSQDQGGYTF
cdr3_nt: TGCGCCAGCAGCCAAGACCAAGGTGGCTACACCTTC

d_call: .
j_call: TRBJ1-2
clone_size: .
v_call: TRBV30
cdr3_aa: CAWKGGGVGYTF
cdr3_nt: TGTGCCTGGAAAGGGGGGGGCGTCGGCTACACCTTC

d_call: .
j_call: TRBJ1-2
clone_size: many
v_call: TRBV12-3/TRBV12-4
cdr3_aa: CASSFSRANNYGYTF
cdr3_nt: TGTGCCAGCAGTTTTAGCAGGGCCAATAACTATGGCTACACCTTC

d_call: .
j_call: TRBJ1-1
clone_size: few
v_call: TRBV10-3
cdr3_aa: CAISIQGSGTEAFF
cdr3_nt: TGTGCCATCAGTATCCAGGGGTCGGGCACTGAAGCTTTCTTT

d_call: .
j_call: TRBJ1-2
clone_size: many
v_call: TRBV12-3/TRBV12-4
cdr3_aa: CASTIGGGFDGYTF
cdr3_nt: TGTGCCAGCACCATTGGGGGGGGTTTCGATGGCTACACCTTC

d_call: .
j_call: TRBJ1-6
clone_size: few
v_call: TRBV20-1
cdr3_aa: CSARDAASNSPLHF
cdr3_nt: TGCAGTGCTAGAGACGCGGCCTCAAATTCACCCCTCCACTTT

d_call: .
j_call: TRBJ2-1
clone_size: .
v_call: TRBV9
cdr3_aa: CASSVTGIEDETQFF
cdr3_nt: TGTGCCAGCAGCGTTACAGGGATTGAGGATGAGACCCAGTTCTTC

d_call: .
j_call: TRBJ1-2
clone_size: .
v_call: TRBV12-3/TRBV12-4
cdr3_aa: CASSIVGNYGYTF
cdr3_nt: TGTGCCAGCAGTATAGTGGGGAACTATGGCTACACCTTC

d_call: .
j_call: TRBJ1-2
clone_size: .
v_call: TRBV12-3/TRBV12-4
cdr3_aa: CASSSRHGAGYTF
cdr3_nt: TGTGCCAGCAGTTCCCGACACGGAGCCGGCTACACCTTC

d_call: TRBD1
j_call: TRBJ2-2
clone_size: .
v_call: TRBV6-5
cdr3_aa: CATSRDRVIPGELFF
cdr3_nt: TGTGCCACCAGCCGGGACAGGGTAATCCCCGGGGAGCTGTTTTTT

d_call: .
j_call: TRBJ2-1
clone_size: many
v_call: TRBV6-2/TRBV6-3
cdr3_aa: CASSSTNEQFF
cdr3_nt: TGTGCCAGCAGTTCTACGAATGAGCAGTTCTTC

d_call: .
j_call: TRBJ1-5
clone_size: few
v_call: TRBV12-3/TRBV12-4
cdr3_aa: CASSWGQPYQPQHF
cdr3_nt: TGTGCCAGCAGTTGGGGCCAGCCTTATCAGCCCCAGCATTTT

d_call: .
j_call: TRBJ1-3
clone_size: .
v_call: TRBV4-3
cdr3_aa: CASSQDGGAGNTIYF
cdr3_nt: TGCGCCAGCAGCCAAGATGGGGGGGCTGGAAACACCATATATTTT

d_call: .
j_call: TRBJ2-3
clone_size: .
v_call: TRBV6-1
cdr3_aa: CASSRESPQSTQYF
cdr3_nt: TGTGCCAGCAGTCGCGAAAGCCCACAGAGTACGCAGTATTTT

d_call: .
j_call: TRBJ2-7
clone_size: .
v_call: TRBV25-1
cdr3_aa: CASSRAGTSYEQYF
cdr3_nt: TGTGCCAGCAGCAGAGCAGGAACCTCCTACGAGCAGTACTTC